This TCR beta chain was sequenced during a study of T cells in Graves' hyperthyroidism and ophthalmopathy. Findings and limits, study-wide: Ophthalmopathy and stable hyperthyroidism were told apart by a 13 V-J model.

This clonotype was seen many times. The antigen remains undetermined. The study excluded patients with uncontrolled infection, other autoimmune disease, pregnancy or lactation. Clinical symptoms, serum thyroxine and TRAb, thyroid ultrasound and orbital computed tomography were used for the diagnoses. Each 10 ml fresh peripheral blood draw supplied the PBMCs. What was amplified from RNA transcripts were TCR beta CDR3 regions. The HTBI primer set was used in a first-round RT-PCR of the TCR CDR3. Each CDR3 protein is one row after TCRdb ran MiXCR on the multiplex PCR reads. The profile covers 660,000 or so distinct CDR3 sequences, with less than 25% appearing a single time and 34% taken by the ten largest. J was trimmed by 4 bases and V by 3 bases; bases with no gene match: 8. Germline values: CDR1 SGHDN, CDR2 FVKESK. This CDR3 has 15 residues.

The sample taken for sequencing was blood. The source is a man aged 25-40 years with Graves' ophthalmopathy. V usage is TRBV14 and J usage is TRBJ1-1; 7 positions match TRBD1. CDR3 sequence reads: CASSHPGQRVTEAFF. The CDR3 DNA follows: TGTGCCAGCAGCCACCCGGGACAGAGGGTCACTGAAGCTTTCTTT.